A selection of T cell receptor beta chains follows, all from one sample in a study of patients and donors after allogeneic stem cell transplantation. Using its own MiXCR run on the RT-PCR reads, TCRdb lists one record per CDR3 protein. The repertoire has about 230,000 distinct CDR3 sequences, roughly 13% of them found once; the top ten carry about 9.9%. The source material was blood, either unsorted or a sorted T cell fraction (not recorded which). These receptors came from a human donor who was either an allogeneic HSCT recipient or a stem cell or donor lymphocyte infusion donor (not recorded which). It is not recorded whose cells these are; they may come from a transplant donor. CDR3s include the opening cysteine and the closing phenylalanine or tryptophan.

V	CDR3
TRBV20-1	CSARAPTLTGGTDYGYTF
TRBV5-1	CASSFDRGRYNEQFF
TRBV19	CASSIRDMRNEQYF
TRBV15	CATSRDGSGNSYNEQFF
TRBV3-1	CASSQSPNQETQYF
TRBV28	CASSFAGADTQYF
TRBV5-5	CASSWTSATYEQYF
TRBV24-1	CATSDGTGGYADGNEQYF
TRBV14	CASSPLQGASPLHF
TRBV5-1	CASSLALRAENEQFF
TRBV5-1	CASSLDGTWADTQYF
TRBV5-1	CASSGVAGGRPGSYNEQFF
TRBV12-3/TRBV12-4	CASSFSPTQGYTF
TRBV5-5	CASTARTGDNSPLHF
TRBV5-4	CASSEGQGSYEQYF
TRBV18	CASSPRTGGSQETQYF
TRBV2	CASSEPGLYGYTF
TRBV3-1	CASSQDVLAESTDTQYF
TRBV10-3	CAISGGQGSSGNTIYF
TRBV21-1	CASSKVRASGRSNEQFF
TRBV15	CATSRDSGVGTTNEKLFF
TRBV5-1	CASSLDTGRYGYTF